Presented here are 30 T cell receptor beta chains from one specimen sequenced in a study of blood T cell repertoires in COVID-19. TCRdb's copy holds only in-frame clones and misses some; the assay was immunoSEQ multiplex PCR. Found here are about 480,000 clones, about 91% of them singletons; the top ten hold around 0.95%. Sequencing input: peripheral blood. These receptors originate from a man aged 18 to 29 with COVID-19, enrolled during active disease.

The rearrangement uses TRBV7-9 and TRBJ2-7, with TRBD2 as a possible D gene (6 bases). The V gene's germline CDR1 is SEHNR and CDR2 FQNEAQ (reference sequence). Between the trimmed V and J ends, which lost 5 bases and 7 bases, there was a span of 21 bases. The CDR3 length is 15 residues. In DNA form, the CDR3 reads TGTGCCAGCAGCACGGACCGGGGAGGTGCGAGGGAGCAGTACTTC. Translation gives CASSTDRGGAREQYF.

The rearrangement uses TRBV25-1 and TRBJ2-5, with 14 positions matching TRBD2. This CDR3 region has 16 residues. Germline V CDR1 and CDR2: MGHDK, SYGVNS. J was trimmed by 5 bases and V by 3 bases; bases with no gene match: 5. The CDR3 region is CASSEEGLAGVETQYF. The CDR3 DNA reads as TGTGCCAGCAGTGAGGAGGGACTAGCGGGAGTTGAGACCCAGTACTTC.

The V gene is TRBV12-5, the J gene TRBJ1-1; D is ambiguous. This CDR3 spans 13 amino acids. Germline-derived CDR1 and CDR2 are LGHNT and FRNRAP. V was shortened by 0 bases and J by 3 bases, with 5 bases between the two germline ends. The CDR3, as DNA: TGTGCTAGTGGTTTGGTACCGGACACTGAAGCTTTCTTT. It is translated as CASGLVPDTEAFF. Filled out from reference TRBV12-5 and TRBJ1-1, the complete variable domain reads DARVTQTPRHKVTEMGQEVTMRCQPILGHNTVFWYRQTMMQGLELLAYFRNRAPLDDSGMPKDRFSAEMPDATLATLKIQPSEPRDSAVYFCASGLVPDTEAFFGQGTRLTVV.

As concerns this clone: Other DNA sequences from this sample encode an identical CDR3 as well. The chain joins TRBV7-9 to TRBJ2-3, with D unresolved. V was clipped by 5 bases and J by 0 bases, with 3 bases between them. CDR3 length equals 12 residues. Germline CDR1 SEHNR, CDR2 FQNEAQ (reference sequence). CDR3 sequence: CASSPSTDTQYF. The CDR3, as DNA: TGTGCCAGCAGCCCAAGCACAGATACGCAGTATTTT.

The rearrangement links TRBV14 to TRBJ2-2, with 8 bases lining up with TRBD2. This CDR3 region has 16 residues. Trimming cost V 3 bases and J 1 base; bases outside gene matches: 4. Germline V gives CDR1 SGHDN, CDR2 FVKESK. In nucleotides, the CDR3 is TGTGCCAGCAGCCATCCGGGACTAGGGAACACCGGGGAGCTGTTTTTT. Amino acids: CASSHPGLGNTGELFF.

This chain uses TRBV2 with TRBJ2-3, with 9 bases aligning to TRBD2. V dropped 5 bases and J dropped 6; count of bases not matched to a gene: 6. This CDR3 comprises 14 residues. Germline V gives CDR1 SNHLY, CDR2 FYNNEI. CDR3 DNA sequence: TGTGCCAGCAGTCTGACTAGCGGTCGGGATACGCAGTATTTT. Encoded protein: CASSLTSGRDTQYF.

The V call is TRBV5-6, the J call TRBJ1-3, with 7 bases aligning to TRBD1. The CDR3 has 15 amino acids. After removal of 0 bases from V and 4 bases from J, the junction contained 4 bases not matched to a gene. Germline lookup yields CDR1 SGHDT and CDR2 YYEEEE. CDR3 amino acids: CASSLDRGLGNTIYF. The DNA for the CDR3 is TGTGCCAGCAGCTTGGACAGGGGTTTAGGAAACACCATATATTTT.

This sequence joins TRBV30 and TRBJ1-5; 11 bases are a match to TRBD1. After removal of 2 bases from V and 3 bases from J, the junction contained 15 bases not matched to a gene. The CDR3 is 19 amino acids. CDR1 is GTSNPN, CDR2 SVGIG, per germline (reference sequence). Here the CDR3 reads CAWSTGQGANPIPNQPQHF. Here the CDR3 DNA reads TGTGCCTGGAGTACCGGACAGGGGGCTAATCCAATCCCCAATCAGCCCCAGCATTTT.

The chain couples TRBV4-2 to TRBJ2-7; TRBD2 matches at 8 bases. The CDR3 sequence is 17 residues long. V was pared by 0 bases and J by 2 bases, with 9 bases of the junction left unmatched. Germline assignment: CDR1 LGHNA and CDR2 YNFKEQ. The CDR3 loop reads CASSQENGGGGTYEQYF. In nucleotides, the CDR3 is TGTGCCAGCAGCCAAGAGAATGGGGGCGGGGGGACCTACGAGCAGTACTTC.

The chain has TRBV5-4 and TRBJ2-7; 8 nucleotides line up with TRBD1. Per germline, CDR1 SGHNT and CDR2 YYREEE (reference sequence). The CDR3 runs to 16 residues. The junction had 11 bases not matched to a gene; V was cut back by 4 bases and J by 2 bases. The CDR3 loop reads CASSKPGQDLPYEQYF. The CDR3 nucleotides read TGTGCCAGCAGCAAACCGGGACAGGATTTACCCTACGAGCAGTACTTC.

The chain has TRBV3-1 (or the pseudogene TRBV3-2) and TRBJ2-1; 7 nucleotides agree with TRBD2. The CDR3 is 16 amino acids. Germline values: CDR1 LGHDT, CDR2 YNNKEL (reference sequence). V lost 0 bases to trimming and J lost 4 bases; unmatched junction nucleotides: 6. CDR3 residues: CASSQETPSGYNEQFF. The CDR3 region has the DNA TGTGCCAGCAGCCAAGAAACCCCTAGCGGTTACAATGAGCAGTTCTTC.

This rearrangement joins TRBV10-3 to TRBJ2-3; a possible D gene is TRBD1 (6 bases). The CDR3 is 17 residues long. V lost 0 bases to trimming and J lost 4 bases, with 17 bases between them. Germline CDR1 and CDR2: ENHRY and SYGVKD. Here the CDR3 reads CAISESAYRDTADTQYF. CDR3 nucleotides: TGTGCCATCAGTGAGTCCGCCTACCGGGACACCGCAGATACGCAGTATTTT.

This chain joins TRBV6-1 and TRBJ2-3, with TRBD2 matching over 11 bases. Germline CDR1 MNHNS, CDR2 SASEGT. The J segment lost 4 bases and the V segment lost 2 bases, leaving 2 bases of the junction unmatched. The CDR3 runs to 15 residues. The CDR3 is CASSETSGSADTQYF. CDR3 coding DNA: TGTGCCAGCAGTGAAACTAGCGGGAGTGCAGATACGCAGTATTTT.

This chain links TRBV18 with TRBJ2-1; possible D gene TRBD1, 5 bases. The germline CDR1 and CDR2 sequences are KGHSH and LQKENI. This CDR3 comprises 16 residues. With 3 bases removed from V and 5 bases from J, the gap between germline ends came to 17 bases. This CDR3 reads CASSPGGASWDNEQFF. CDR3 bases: TGTGCCAGCTCACCCGGTGGGGCGTCGTGGGACAATGAGCAGTTCTTC.

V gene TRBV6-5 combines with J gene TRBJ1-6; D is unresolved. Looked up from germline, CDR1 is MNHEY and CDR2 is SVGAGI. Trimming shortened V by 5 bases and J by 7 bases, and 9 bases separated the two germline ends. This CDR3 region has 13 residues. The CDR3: CASSSRPNSPLHF. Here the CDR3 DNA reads TGTGCCAGCAGTAGCCGCCCCAATTCACCCCTCCACTTT.

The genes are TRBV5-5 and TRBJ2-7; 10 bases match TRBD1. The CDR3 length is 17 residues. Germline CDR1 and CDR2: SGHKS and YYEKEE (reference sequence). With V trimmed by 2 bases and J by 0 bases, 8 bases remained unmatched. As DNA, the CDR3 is TGTGCCAGCAGCTTCGGGGGACAGGGGCTGAGCTCCTACGAGCAGTACTTC. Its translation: CASSFGGQGLSSYEQYF. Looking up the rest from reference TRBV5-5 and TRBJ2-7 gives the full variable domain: DAGVTQSPTHLIKTRGQQVTLRCSPISGHKSVSWYQQVLGQGPQFIFQYYEKEERGRGNFPDRFSARQFPNYSSELNVNALLLGDSALYLCASSFGGQGLSSYEQYFGPGTRLTVT.

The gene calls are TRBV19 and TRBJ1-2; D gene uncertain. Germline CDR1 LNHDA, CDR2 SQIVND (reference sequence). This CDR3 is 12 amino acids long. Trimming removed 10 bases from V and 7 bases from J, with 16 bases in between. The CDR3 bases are TGTGCCACCGAAGGCCGGCGAGGTGGCTACACCTTC. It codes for CATEGRRGGYTF.

This CDR3 is CASSFRDTNSYEQYF. CDR3 nucleotides: TGTGCCAGCAGTTTCCGGGACACAAACTCCTACGAGCAGTACTTC. The gene calls are TRBV2 and TRBJ2-7, with TRBD1 as a possible D gene (6 bases). V shed 5 bases and J shed 0 bases, with 14 bases lying between them. Germline CDR1 SNHLY, CDR2 FYNNEI. The CDR3 runs to 15 residues.

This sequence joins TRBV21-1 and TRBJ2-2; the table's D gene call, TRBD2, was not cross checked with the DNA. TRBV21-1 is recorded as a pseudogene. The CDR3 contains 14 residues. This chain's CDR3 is CASSKRRDTGELFF. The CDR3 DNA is TGTGCCAGCAGCAAAAGACGGGACACCGGGGAGCTGTTTTTT.

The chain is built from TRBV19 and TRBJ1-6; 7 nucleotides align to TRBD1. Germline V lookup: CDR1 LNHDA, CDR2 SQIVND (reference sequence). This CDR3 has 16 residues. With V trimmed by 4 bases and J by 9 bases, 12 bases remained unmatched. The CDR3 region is CASSSGTDQWVSPLHF. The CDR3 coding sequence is TGTGCCAGTAGTAGCGGGACAGACCAATGGGTTTCACCCCTCCACTTT.

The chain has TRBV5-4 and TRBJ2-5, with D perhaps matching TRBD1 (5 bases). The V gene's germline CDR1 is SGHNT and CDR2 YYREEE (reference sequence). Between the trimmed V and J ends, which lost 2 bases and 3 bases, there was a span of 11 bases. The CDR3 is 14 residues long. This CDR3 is CASSFNQGKETQYF. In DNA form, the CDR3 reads TGTGCCAGCAGCTTCAACCAGGGAAAAGAGACCCAGTACTTC. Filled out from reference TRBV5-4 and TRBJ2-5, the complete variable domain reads ETGVTQSPTHLIKTRGQQVTLRCSSQSGHNTVSWYQQALGQGPQFIFQYYREEENGRGNFPPRFSGLQFPNYSSELNVNALELDDSALYLCASSFNQGKETQYFGPGTRLLVL.

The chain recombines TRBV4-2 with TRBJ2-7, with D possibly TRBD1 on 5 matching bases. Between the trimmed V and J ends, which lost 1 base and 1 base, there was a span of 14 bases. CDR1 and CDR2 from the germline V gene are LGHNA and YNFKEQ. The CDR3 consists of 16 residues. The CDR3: CASSQAIGAPSYEQYF. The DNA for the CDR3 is TGTGCCAGCAGCCAAGCCATAGGGGCCCCATCCTACGAGCAGTACTTC.

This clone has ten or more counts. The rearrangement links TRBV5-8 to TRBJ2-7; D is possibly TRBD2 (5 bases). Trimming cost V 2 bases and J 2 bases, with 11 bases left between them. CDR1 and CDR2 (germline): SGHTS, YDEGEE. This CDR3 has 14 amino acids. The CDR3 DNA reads TGTGCCAGCAGCTTCACTGGAGGAACCTACGAGCAGTACTTC. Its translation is CASSFTGGTYEQYF.

CDR3 sequence reads: CASSEVPTGGPPLHF. DNA for the CDR3: TGTGCCAGCAGTGAAGTTCCAACAGGGGGACCACCCCTCCACTTT. The rearrangement uses TRBV6-1 and TRBJ1-6; 8 positions match TRBD1. CDR3 length: 15 amino acids. Losses at the gene ends were 1 base for V and 11 bases for J; bases not matched to a gene: 7. Germline V CDR1 and CDR2: MNHNS, SASEGT.

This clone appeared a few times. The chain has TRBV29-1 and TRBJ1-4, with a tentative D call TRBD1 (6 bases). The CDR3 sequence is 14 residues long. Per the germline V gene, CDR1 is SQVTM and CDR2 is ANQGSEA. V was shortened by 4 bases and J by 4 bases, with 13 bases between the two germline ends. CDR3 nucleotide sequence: TGCAGCGTTGGGGCGGGGGCCCTTAATGAAAAACTGTTTTTT. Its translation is CSVGAGALNEKLFF.

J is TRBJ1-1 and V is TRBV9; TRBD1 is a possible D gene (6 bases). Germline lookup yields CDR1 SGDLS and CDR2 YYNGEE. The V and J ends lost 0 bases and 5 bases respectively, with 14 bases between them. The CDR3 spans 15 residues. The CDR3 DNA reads TGTGCCAGCAGCGTAGATGGGGGGGCAGGGACTGAAGCTTTCTTT. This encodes CASSVDGGAGTEAFF.

CDR3 sequence: CASSLAQGTEAFF. The CDR3 nucleotides are TGTGCCAGCAGCTTAGCCCAGGGCACTGAAGCTTTCTTT. The rearrangement uses TRBV7-8 and TRBJ1-1; tentatively, D is TRBD1 (5 bases). The CDR3 covers 13 residues. With 0 bases removed from V and 4 bases from J, the gap between germline ends came to 6 bases. Germline V gene lookup returns CDR1 SGHVS and CDR2 FQNEAQ.

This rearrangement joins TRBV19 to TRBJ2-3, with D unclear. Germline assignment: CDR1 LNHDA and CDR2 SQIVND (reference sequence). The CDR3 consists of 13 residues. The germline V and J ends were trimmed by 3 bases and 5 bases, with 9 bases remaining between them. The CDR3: CASSISAVDTQYF. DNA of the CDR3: TGTGCCAGTAGTATTTCCGCGGTAGATACGCAGTATTTT.

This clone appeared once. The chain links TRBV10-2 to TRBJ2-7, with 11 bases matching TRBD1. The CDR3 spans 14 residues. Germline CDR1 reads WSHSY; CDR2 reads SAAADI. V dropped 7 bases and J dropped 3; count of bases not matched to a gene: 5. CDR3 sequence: CASMAGQGDYEQYF. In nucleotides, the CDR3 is TGCGCCAGCATGGCGGGACAGGGGGACTACGAGCAGTACTTC.

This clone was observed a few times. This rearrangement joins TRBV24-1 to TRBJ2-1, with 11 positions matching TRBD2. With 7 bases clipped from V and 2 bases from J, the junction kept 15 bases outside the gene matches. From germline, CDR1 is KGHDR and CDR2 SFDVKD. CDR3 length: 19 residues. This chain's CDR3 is CATSALAGGPTRTYNEQFF. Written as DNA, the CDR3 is TGTGCCACCAGCGCCCTAGCGGGAGGTCCAACTCGAACCTACAATGAGCAGTTCTTC.